A selection of T cell receptor beta chains follows, all from one sample in a study of T cells after yellow fever vaccination. TCRdb fed the 5' RACE reads into MiXCR, producing one record per CDR3 protein. The sample contains over 110,000 distinct CDR3 sequences, roughly 8% of which appear only once. Sequencing used CD4+ T cells sorted from PBMCs, obtained 5 days after the yellow fever booster vaccination. The source is a young man who received the YFV17D yellow fever vaccine. Both conserved end residues are part of each CDR3. Fields, in order: J gene, clone size, D gene, V gene, CDR3 DNA, CDR3 protein. D genes are given only for firm matches. Part of the rows lack a size; the others show once, few, many or a class for expanded clones.

J: TRBJ2-1
size: many
D: TRBD2
V: TRBV12-3/TRBV12-4
DNA: TGTGCCAGCAGTTCACAAGCGGGAGGTTACAATGAGCAGTTCTTC
CDR3: CASSSQAGGYNEQFF

J: TRBJ2-5
size: many
D: -
V: TRBV6-1
DNA: TGTGCCAGTAAACGACAGGGAGGCGAGACCCAGTACTTC
CDR3: CASKRQGGETQYF

J: TRBJ2-1
size: many
D: TRBD1
V: TRBV9
DNA: TGTGCCAGCAGCGTAGTCCAGGGGGCCAATGAGCAGTTCTTC
CDR3: CASSVVQGANEQFF

J: TRBJ2-5
size: many
D: TRBD1
V: TRBV5-1
DNA: TGCGCCAGCAGCTTGCAGGGGGCCCAGTACTTC
CDR3: CASSLQGAQYF

J: TRBJ2-7
size: many
D: TRBD2
V: TRBV20-1
DNA: TGCAGTGCTAGAACTCTAGCGGGTTCCTACGAGCAGTACTTC
CDR3: CSARTLAGSYEQYF

J: TRBJ1-1
size: many
D: -
V: TRBV9
DNA: TGTGCCAGCAGCGTTTCCAGCTACGCTGAAGCTTTCTTT
CDR3: CASSVSSYAEAFF

J: TRBJ2-7
size: many
D: -
V: TRBV20-1
DNA: TGCAGTGCTAGTCGAACAGGCGAGCTTAACGAGCAGTACTTC
CDR3: CSASRTGELNEQYF

J: TRBJ2-2
size: many
D: -
V: TRBV20-1
DNA: TGCAGTGCTAGATGGTCGGGTCAGGGCGCCTACGGGGAGCTGTTTTTT
CDR3: CSARWSGQGAYGELFF

J: TRBJ1-5
size: -
D: -
V: TRBV20-1
DNA: TGCAGTGCTAGAGATGGACAGAAGTCAGGCAATCAGCCCCAGCATTTT
CDR3: CSARDGQKSGNQPQHF

J: TRBJ1-1
size: many
D: -
V: TRBV6-2/TRBV6-3
DNA: TGTGCCAGCAAGGAGTCGACGGGGGCTTTCTTT
CDR3: CASKESTGAFF

J: TRBJ1-5
size: -
D: -
V: TRBV20-1
DNA: TGCAGTGCTAGAAGGCGGTCAGATTATAGCAATCAGCCCCAGCATTTT
CDR3: CSARRRSDYSNQPQHF

J: TRBJ2-2
size: many
D: TRBD2
V: TRBV7-2
DNA: TGTGCCAGCAGCTTAGTTCGTGGGAGGGGGAACACCGGGGAGCTGTTTTTT
CDR3: CASSLVRGRGNTGELFF

J: TRBJ2-5
size: many
D: TRBD1
V: TRBV5-4
DNA: TGCGCCAGCAGCTTACAGGGGCAAGAGACCCAGTACTTC
CDR3: CASSLQGQETQYF

J: TRBJ2-1
size: many
D: -
V: TRBV7-8
DNA: TGTGCCAGCAGCTCCGACAGTTTGGGTGAGCAGTTCTTC
CDR3: CASSSDSLGEQFF

J: TRBJ2-1
size: many
D: TRBD2
V: TRBV10-3
DNA: TGTGCCATCAGTAGCGGGAAGGGCAATGAGCAGTTCTTC
CDR3: CAISSGKGNEQFF

J: TRBJ2-2
size: many
D: -
V: TRBV15
DNA: TGTGCCACCAGCATGGAACCCGCGAACACCGGGGAGCTGTTTTTT
CDR3: CATSMEPANTGELFF

J: TRBJ2-1
size: many
D: TRBD2
V: TRBV29-1
DNA: TGCAGCGTTGGACTAGCCAATGAGCAGTTCTTC
CDR3: CSVGLANEQFF

J: TRBJ1-5
size: many
D: -
V: TRBV20-1
DNA: TGCAGTGCCCCGTTAGGGCAGGTCAATCAGCCCCAGCATTTT
CDR3: CSAPLGQVNQPQHF

J: TRBJ2-6
size: many
D: -
V: TRBV28
DNA: TGTGCCAGCGGCTCTGGGGCCAACGTCCTGACTTTC
CDR3: CASGSGANVLTF

J: TRBJ1-2
size: many
D: -
V: TRBV9
DNA: TGTGCCAGCAGCGCTAATAGCAGGGATGGCTACACCTTC
CDR3: CASSANSRDGYTF

J: TRBJ1-1
size: many
D: -
V: TRBV28
DNA: TGTGCCAGCAGTTTGGATCAGTACCCCTTGCGAGCTTTCTTT
CDR3: CASSLDQYPLRAFF

J: TRBJ2-2
size: few
D: -
V: TRBV4-3
DNA: TGCGCCAGCAGCCTTTCGGAAGGGCCCACCGGGGAGCTGTTTTTT
CDR3: CASSLSEGPTGELFF

J: TRBJ2-7
size: many
D: -
V: TRBV6-5
DNA: TGTGCCAGCAGCCCCGTAGGAGGCTCCTACGAGCAGTACTTC
CDR3: CASSPVGGSYEQYF

J: TRBJ1-2
size: many
D: -
V: TRBV7-2
DNA: TGTGCCAGCAGCTTAGCCCCCCATGGCTACACCTTC
CDR3: CASSLAPHGYTF

J: TRBJ2-5
size: few
D: TRBD2
V: TRBV12-3/TRBV12-4
DNA: TGTGCCAGCAGTTTTGATCAGCGGGAGGCCCAGTACTTC
CDR3: CASSFDQREAQYF

J: TRBJ1-1
size: many
D: -
V: TRBV30
DNA: TGTGCCTGGAGCTCACAGGGGAACACTGAAGCTTTCTTT
CDR3: CAWSSQGNTEAFF

J: TRBJ2-7
size: many
D: -
V: TRBV10-3
DNA: TGTGCCATCAGAACGACAGAGGAAAGGTACGAGCAGTACTTC
CDR3: CAIRTTEERYEQYF

J: TRBJ2-5
size: many
D: -
V: TRBV11-2
DNA: TGTGCCAGCAGCTTAGGCAGACTAAAAGGAGAGACCCAGTACTTC
CDR3: CASSLGRLKGETQYF

J: TRBJ1-1
size: few
D: -
V: TRBV5-1
DNA: TGCGCCAGCAGCCCCGGCTCGGAGGCTGAAGCTTTCTTT
CDR3: CASSPGSEAEAFF

J: TRBJ2-7
size: many
D: -
V: TRBV4-1
DNA: TGCGCCAGCAGGCTCCGGGACACTTCCTACGAGCAGTACTTC
CDR3: CASRLRDTSYEQYF

J: TRBJ1-2
size: many
D: TRBD1
V: TRBV6-2/TRBV6-3
DNA: TGTGCCAGCACCCGGACAGGAACTAACTATGGCTACACCTTC
CDR3: CASTRTGTNYGYTF

J: TRBJ2-1
size: many
D: TRBD2
V: TRBV3-1
DNA: TGTGCCAGCAGCCGGAGCGGGGCCCATGAGCAGTTCTTC
CDR3: CASSRSGAHEQFF

J: TRBJ1-1
size: -
D: -
V: TRBV5-1
DNA: TGCGCCAGCAGCTTGTTCCCGGACGGAGGAAACACTGAAGCTTTCTTT
CDR3: CASSLFPDGGNTEAFF

J: TRBJ2-1
size: many
D: TRBD2
V: TRBV10-3
DNA: TGTGCCATCAGTGAGGGGACTAGGTTTAATGAGCAGTTCTTC
CDR3: CAISEGTRFNEQFF

J: TRBJ2-5
size: -
D: -
V: TRBV5-6
DNA: TGTGCCAGCAGCTCCGGGCAGGTACAAGAGACCCAGTACTTC
CDR3: CASSSGQVQETQYF

J: TRBJ1-6
size: -
D: -
V: TRBV19
DNA: TGTGCCAGTAGTATCGGAAGTCGGATTTCACCCCTCCACTTT
CDR3: CASSIGSRISPLHF

J: TRBJ1-2
size: many
D: TRBD1
V: TRBV6-5
DNA: TGTGCCAGCAGTTCCGGGACAGGGCCCTATGGCTACACCTTC
CDR3: CASSSGTGPYGYTF

J: TRBJ2-1
size: many
D: TRBD2
V: TRBV5-1
DNA: TGCGCCAGCAGCGACGGACTAGCGGGAGCACGGGAGCAGTTCTTC
CDR3: CASSDGLAGAREQFF